This T cell receptor (beta chain) was sequenced during a study of long-term antiretroviral therapy in people with HIV. About the research overall: Of all samples, the earliest predate the 2015 immediate-ART recommendation by about a decade.

Study-wide results and limits: The clones with expansion before ART were dominant in the repertoire at all time points. Controls had broader CDR3 length ranges than HIV repertoires did.

Trimming removed 4 bases from V and 3 bases from J; junction bases left unmatched: 4. The germline V gene has CDR1 MNHNS and CDR2 SASEGT. The length of the CDR3 is 14 residues. In the case of this clone: Its target is not known.

Sequencing relied on immunoSEQ assay v3.0, run at survey level. Repertoires were generated with immunoSEQ multiplex PCR, while TCRdb's copy carries only in-frame clones and drops some. This repertoire shows 13,000 or so clones, more than 80% found once; its top ten account for 10% to 15%. The sequenced sample was unsorted PBMCs, obtained 3.2 years before starting antiretroviral therapy. The chain combines TRBV6-1 with TRBJ2-5, with 8 bases identical to TRBD1. This TCR derives from a man aged 35-49 years with HIV. DNA for the CDR3: TGTGCCAGCAGTGCTTCGACAGGGGAAGAGACCCAGTACTTC. This translates into CASSASTGEETQYF.